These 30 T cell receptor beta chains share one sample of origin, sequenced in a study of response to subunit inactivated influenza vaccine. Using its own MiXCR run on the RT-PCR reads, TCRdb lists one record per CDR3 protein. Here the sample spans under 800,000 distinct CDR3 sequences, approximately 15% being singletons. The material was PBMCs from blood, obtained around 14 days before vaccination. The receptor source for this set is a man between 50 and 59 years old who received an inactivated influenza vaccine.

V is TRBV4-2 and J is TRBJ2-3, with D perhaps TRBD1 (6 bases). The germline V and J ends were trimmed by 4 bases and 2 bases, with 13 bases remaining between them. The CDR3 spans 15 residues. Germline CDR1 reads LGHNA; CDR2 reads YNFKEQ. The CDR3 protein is CASSPRQENTDTQYF. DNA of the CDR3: TGTGCCAGCAGCCCCAGACAGGAAAACACAGATACGCAGTATTTT.

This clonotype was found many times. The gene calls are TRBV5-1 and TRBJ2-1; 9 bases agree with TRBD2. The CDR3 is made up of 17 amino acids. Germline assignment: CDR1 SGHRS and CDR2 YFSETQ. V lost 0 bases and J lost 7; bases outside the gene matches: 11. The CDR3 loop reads CASSLAGGGRARNEQFF. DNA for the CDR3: TGCGCCAGCAGCTTGGCCGGCGGCGGGAGGGCAAGGAATGAGCAGTTCTTC.

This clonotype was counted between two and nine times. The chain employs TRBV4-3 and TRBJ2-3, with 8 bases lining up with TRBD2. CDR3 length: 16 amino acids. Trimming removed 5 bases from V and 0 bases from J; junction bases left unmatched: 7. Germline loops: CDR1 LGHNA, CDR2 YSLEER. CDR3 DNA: TGCGCCAGCAGCTTCTCACTAGCGGCTAGCACAGATACGCAGTATTTT. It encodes CASSFSLAASTDTQYF.

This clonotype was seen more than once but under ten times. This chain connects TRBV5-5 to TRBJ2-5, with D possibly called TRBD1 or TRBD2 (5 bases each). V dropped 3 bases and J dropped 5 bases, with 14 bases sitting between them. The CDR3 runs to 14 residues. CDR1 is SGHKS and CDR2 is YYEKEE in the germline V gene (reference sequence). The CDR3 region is CASSWDLRAETQYF. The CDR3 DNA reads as TGTGCCAGCAGCTGGGACCTCCGCGCGGAGACCCAGTACTTC.

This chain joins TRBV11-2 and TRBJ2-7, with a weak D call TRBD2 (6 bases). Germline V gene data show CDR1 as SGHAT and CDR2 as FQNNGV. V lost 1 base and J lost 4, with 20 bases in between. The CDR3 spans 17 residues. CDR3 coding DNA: TGTGCCAGCAGCTTAGCTCCTCGGAGTTGGGAGGAGTACGAGCAGTACTTC. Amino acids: CASSLAPRSWEEYEQYF.

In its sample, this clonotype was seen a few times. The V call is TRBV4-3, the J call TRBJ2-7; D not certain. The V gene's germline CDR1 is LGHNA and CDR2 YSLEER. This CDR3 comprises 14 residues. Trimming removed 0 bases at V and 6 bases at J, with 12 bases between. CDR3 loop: CASSQEMPGVEQYF. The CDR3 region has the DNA TGCGCCAGCAGCCAAGAAATGCCGGGTGTCGAGCAGTACTTC.

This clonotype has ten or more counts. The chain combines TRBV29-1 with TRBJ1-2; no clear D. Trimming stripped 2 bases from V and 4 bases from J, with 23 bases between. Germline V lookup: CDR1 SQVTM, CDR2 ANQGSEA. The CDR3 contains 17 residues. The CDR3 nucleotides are TGCAGCGTTGAACGTTCTCCCAGTCCGTGGGGAAGCTATGGCTACACCTTC. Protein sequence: CSVERSPSPWGSYGYTF.

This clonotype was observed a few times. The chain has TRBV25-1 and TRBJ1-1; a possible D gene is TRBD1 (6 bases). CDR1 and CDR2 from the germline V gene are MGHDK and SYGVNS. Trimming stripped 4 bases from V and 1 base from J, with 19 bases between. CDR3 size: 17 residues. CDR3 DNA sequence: TGTGCCAGCAGTGGCAGGGGTCACGCAGGGTGGAACACTGAAGCTTTCTTT. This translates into CASSGRGHAGWNTEAFF.

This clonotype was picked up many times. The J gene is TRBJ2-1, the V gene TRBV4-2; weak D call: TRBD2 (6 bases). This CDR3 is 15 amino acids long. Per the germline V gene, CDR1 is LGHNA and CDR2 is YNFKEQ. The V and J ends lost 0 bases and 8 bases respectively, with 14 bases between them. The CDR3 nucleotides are TGTGCCAGCAGCCAAGATCCGGCTAGCGTCTATGAGCAGTTCTTC. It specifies CASSQDPASVYEQFF.

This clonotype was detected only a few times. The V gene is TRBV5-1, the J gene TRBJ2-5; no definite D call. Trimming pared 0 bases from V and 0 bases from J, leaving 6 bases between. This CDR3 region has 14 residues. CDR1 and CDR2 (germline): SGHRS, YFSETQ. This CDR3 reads CASSLETYQETQYF. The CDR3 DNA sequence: TGCGCCAGCAGCTTGGAGACTTACCAAGAGACCCAGTACTTC.

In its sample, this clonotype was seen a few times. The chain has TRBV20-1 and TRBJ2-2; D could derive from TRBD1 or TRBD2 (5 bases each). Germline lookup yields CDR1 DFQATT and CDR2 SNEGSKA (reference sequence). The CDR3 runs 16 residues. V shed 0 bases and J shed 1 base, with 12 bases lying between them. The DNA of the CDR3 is TGCAGTGCTAGAGACCCAGGGACGGTGAACACCGGGGAGCTGTTTTTT. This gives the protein CSARDPGTVNTGELFF.

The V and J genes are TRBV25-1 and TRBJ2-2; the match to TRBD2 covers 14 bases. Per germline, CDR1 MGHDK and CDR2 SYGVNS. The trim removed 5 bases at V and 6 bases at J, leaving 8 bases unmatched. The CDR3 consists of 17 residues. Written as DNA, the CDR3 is TGTGCCAGCAGTTTATCAGGGGGACTAGCGGGAGCCGGGGAGCTGTTTTTT. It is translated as CASSLSGGLAGAGELFF.

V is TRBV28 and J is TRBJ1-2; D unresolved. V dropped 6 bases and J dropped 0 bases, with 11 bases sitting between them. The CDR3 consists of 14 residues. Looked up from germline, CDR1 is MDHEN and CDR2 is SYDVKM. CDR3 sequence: CASSKGQANYGYTF. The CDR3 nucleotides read TGTGCCAGCAGCAAGGGCCAGGCTAACTATGGCTACACCTTC.

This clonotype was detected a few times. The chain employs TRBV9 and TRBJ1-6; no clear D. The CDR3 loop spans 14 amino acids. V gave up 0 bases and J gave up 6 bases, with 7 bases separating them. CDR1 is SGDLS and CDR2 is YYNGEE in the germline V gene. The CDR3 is CASSVEQLNSPLHF. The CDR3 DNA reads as TGTGCCAGCAGCGTAGAACAGCTTAATTCACCCCTCCACTTT.

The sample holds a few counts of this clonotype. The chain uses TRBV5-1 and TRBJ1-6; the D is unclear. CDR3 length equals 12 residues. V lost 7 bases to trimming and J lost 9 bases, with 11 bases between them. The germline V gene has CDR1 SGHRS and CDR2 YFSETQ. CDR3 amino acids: CASRRDGSPLHF. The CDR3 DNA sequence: TGCGCCAGCCGACGGGATGGTTCACCCCTCCACTTT.

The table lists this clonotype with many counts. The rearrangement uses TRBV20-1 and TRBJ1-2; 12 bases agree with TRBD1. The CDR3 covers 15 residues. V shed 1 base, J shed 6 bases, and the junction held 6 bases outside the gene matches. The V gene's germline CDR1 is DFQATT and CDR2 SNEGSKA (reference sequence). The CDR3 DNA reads TGCAGTGCTAGAGCAACCGGGACAGGGGGCGATGGCTACACCTTC. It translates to CSARATGTGGDGYTF.

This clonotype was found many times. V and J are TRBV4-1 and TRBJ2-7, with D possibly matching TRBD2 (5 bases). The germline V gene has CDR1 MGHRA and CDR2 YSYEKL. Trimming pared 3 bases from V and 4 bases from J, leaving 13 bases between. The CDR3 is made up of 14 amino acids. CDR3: CASSQAGLLYEQYF. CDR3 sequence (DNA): TGCGCCAGCAGCCAGGCAGGACTTTTATACGAGCAGTACTTC.

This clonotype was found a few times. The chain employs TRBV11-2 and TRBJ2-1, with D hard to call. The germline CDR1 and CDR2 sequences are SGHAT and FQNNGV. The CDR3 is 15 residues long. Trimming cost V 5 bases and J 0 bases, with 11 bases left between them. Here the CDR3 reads CASSVTTFSYNEQFF. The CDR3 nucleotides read TGTGCCAGCAGCGTGACCACATTCTCCTACAATGAGCAGTTCTTC. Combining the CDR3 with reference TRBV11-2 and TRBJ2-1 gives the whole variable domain EAGVAQSPRYKIIEKRQSVAFWCNPISGHATLYWYQQILGQGPKLLIQFQNNGVVDDSQLPKDRFSAERLKGVDSTLKIQPAKLEDSAVYLCASSVTTFSYNEQFFGPGTRLTVL.

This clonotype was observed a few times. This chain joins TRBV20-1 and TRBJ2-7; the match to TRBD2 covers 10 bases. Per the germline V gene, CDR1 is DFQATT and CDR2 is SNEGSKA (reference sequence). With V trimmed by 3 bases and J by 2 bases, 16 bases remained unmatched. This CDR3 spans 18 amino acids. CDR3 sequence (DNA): TGCAGTGCTAGTAGTATTAGCGGGGGGACTCGAACTCCCTACGAGCAGTACTTC. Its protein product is CSASSISGGTRTPYEQYF.

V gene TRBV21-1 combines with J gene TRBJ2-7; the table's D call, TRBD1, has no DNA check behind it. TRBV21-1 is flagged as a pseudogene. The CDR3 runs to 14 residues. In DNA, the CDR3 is TGTGCCAGCAAGGGGAAATCAGGCTGCGAGGAGCAGTACTTC. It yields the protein CASKGKSGCEEQYF.

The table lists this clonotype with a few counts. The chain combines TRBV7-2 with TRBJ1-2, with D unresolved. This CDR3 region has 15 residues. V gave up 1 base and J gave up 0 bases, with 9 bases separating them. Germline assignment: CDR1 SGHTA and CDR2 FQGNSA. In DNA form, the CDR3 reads TGTGCCAGCAGCTTAGTGGTTGCCTCTAACTATGGCTACACCTTC. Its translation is CASSLVVASNYGYTF.

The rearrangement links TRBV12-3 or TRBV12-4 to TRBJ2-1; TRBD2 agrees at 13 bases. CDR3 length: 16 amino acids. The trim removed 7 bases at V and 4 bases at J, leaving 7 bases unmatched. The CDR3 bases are TGTGCCAGCACCAGGACTAGCGGGAGACTATACAATGAGCAGTTCTTC. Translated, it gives CASTRTSGRLYNEQFF.

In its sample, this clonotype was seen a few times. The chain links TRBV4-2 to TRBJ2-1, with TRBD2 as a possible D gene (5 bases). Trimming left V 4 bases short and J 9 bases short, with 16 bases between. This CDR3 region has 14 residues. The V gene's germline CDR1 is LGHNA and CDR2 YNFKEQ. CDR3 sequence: CASSPEDSDGEQFF. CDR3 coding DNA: TGTGCCAGCAGCCCTGAGGATAGCGACGGTGAGCAGTTCTTC.

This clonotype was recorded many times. Here the CDR3 reads CASSPTGGMETQYF. The CDR3, as DNA: TGTGCCAGCAGCCCGACAGGGGGTATGGAGACCCAGTACTTC. The chain recombines TRBV12-3 or TRBV12-4 with TRBJ2-5; 9 bases fit TRBD1. The CDR3 runs 14 residues. V was clipped by 6 bases and J by 5 bases; unmatched bases: 7.

The CDR3 region is CASSSGGASYEQYF. The DNA for the CDR3 is TGTGCCAGCAGTTCTGGTGGGGCCTCCTACGAGCAGTACTTC. The rearrangement uses TRBV28 and TRBJ2-7; perhaps TRBD1 as D (5 bases). The V and J ends lost 4 bases and 0 bases respectively, with 10 bases between them. This CDR3 spans 14 amino acids. The germline V gene encodes CDR1 MDHEN and CDR2 SYDVKM.

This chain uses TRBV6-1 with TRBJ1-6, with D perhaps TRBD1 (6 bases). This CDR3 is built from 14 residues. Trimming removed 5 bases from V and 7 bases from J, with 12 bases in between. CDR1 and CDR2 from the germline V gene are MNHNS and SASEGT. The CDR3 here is CASSITGSNSPLHF. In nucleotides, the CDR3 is TGTGCCAGCAGTATTACAGGGTCCAATTCACCCCTCCACTTT.

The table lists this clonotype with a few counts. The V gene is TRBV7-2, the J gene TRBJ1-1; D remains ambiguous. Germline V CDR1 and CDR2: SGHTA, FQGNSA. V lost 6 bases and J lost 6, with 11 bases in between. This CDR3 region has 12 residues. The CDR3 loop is CASSVGSPEAFF. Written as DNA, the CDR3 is TGTGCCAGCAGTGTGGGCAGTCCTGAAGCTTTCTTT.

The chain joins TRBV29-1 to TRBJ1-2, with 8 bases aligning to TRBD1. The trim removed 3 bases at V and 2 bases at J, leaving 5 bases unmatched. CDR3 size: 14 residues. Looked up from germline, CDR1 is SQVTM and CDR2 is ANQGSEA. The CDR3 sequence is CSVDLAGGNYGYTF. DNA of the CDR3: TGCAGCGTTGATTTGGCAGGGGGCAACTATGGCTACACCTTC.

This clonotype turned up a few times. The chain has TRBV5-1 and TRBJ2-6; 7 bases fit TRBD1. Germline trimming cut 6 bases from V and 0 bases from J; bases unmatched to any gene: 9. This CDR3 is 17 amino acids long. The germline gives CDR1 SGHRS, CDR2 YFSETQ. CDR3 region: CASMGTALISGANVLTF. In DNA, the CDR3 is TGCGCCAGCATGGGGACAGCTTTGATCTCTGGGGCCAACGTCCTGACTTTC.

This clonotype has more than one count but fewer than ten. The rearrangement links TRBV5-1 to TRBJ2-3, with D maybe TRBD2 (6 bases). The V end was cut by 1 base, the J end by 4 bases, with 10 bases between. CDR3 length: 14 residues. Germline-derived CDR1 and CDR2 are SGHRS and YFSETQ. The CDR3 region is CASSLFGSSDTQYF. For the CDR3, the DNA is TGCGCCAGCAGCTTGTTCGGGAGCTCAGATACGCAGTATTTT.